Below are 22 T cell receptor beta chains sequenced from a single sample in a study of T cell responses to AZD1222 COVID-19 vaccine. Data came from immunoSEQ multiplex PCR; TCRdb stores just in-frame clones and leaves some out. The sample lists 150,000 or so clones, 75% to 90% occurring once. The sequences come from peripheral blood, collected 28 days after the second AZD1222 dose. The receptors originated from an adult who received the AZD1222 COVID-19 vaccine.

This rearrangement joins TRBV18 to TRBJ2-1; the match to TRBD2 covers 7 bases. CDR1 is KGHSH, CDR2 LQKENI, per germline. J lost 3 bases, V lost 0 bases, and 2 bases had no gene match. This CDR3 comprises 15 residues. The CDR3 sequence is CASSPPGGSYNEQFF. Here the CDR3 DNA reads TGTGCCAGCTCACCACCTGGCGGGAGCTACAATGAGCAGTTCTTC. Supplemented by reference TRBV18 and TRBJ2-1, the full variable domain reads NAGVMQNPRHLVRRRGQEARLRCSPMKGHSHVYWYRQLPEEGLKFMVYLQKENIIDESGMPKERFSAEFPKEGPSILRIQQVVRGDSAAYFCASSPPGGSYNEQFFGPGTRLTVL.

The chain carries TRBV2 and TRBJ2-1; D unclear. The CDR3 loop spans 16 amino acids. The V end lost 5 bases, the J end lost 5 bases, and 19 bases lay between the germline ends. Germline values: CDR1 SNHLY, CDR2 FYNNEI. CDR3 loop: CASSRRGTTQDNEQFF. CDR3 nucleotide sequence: TGTGCCAGCAGTCGCCGCGGAACTACCCAAGACAATGAGCAGTTCTTC.

CDR3 loop: CSAIHTGELFF. For the CDR3, the DNA is TGCAGTGCTATCCACACCGGGGAGCTGTTTTTT. The chain links TRBV20-1 to TRBJ2-2; D is undetermined. The V gene lost 4 bases and the J gene lost 3 bases, with 3 bases spanning the gap. Looked up from germline, CDR1 is DFQATT and CDR2 is SNEGSKA (reference sequence). CDR3 size: 11 residues.

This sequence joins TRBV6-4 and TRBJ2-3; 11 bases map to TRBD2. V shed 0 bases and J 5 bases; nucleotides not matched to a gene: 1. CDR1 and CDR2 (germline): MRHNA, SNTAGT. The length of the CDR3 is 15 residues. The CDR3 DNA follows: TGTGCCAGCAGTGACTCACTAGCGGGAGAAGATACGCAGTATTTT. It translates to CASSDSLAGEDTQYF.

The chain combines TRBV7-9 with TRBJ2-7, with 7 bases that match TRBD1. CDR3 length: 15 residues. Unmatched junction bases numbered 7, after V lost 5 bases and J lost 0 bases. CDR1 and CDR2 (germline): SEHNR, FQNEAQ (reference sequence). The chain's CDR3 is CASSPWWDSSYEQYF. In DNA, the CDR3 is TGTGCCAGCAGCCCGTGGTGGGACAGCTCCTACGAGCAGTACTTC. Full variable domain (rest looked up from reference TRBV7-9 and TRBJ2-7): DTGVSQNPRHKITKRGQNVTFRCDPISEHNRLYWYRQTLGQGPEFLTYFQNEAQLEKSRLLSDRFSAERPKGSFSTLEIQRTEQGDSAMYLCASSPWWDSSYEQYFGPGTRLTVT.

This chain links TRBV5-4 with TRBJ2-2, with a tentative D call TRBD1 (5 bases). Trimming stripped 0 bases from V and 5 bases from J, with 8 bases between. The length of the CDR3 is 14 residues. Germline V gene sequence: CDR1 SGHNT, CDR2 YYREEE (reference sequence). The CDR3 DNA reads TGTGCCAGCAGCTTGGAATCAGGGACCGGGGAGCTGTTTTTT. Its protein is CASSLESGTGELFF.

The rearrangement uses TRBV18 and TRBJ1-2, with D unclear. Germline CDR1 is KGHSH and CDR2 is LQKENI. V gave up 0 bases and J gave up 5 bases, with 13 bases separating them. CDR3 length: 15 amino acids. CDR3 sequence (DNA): TGTGCCAGCTCACCACCGGCGCAGTCGGAGTATGGCTACACCTTC. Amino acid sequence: CASSPPAQSEYGYTF. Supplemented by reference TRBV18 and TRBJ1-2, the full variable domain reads NAGVMQNPRHLVRRRGQEARLRCSPMKGHSHVYWYRQLPEEGLKFMVYLQKENIIDESGMPKERFSAEFPKEGPSILRIQQVVRGDSAAYFCASSPPAQSEYGYTFGSGTRLTVV.

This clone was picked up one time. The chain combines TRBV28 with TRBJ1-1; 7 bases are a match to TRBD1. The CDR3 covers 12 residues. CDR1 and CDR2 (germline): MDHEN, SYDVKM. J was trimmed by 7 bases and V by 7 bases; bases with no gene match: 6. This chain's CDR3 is CASNGYRGEAFF. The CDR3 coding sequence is TGTGCCAGCAATGGGTACAGGGGTGAAGCTTTCTTT.

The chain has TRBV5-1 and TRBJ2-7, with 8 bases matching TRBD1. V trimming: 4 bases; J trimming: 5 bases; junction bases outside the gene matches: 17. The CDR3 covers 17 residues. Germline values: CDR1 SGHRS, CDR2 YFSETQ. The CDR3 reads CASSVNFSGGGFHEQYF. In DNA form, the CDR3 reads TGCGCCAGCAGCGTAAACTTCTCAGGGGGCGGATTCCACGAGCAGTACTTC. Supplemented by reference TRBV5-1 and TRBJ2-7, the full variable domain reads KAGVTQTPRYLIKTRGQQVTLSCSPISGHRSVSWYQQTPGQGLQFLFEYFSETQRNKGNFPGRFSGRQFSNSRSEMNVSTLELGDSALYLCASSVNFSGGGFHEQYFGPGTRLTVT.

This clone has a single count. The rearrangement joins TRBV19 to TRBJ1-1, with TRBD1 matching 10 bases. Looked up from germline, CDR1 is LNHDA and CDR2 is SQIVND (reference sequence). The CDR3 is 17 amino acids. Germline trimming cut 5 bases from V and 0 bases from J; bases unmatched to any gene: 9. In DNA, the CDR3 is TGTGCCAGTAGTGGCCGGGACAGGGGAGTTTTGAACACTGAAGCTTTCTTT. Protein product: CASSGRDRGVLNTEAFF.

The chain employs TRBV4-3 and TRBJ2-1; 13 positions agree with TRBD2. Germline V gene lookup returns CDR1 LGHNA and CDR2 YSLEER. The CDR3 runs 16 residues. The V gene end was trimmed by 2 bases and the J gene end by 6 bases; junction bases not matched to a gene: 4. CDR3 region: CASSQLLAGGANEQFF. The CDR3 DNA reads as TGCGCCAGCAGCCAACTACTAGCGGGAGGGGCCAATGAGCAGTTCTTC.

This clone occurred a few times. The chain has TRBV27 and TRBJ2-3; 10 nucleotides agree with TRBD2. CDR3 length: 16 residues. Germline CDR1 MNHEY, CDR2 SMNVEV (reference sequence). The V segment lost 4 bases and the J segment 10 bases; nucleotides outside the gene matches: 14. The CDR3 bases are TGTGCCAGCAGTTCATTAGCGGGAGGCCCGGGGAGACCGCAGTATTTT. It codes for CASSSLAGGPGRPQYF.

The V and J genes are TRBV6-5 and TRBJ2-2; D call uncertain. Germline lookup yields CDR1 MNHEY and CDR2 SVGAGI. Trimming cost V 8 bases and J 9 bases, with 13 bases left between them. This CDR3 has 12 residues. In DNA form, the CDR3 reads TGTGCCAGCCTCTCACACCGCTGGGAGCTGTTTTTT. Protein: CASLSHRWELFF.

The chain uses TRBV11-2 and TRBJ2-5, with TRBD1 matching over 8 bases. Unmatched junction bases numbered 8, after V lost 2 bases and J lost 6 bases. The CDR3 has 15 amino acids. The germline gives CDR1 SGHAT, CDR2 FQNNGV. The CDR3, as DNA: TGTGCCAGCAGCTTAACCCCGGACAGGGTAAAGACCCAGTACTTC. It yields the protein CASSLTPDRVKTQYF. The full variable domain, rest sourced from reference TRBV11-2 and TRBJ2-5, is EAGVAQSPRYKIIEKRQSVAFWCNPISGHATLYWYQQILGQGPKLLIQFQNNGVVDDSQLPKDRFSAERLKGVDSTLKIQPAKLEDSAVYLCASSLTPDRVKTQYFGPGTRLLVL.

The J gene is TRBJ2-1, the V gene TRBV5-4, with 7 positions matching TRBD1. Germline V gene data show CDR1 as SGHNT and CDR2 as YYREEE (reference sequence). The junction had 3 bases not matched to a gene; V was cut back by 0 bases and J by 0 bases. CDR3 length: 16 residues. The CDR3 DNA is TGTGCCAGCAGCTTGGCCGCAGGGGGCTCCTACAATGAGCAGTTCTTC. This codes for CASSLAAGGSYNEQFF. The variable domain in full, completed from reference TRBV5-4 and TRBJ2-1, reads ETGVTQSPTHLIKTRGQQVTLRCSSQSGHNTVSWYQQALGQGPQFIFQYYREEENGRGNFPPRFSGLQFPNYSSELNVNALELDDSALYLCASSLAAGGSYNEQFFGPGTRLTVL.

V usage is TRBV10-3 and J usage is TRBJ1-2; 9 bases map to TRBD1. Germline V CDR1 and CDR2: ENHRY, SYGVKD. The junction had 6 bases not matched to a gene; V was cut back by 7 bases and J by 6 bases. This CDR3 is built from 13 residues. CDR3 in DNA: TGTGCCATCACCAAGGACAGGGGCCATGGCTACACCTTC. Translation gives CAITKDRGHGYTF.

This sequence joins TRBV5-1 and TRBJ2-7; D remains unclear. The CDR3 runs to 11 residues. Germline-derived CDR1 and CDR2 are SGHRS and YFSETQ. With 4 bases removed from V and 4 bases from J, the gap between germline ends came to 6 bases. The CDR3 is CASSESYEQYF. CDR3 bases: TGCGCCAGCAGCGAAAGTTACGAGCAGTACTTC.

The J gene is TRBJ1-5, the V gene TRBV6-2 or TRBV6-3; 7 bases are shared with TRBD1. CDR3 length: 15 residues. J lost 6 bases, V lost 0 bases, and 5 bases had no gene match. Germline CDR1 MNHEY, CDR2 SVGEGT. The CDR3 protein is CASSYSTGLSQPQHF. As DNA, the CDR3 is TGTGCCAGCAGTTACTCGACAGGGTTAAGTCAGCCCCAGCATTTT.

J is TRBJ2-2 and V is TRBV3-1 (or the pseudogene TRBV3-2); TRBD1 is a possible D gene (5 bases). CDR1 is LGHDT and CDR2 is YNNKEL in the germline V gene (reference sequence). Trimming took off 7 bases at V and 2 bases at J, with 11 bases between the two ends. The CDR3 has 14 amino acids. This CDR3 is CASNRRDNTGELFF. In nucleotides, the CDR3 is TGTGCCAGCAACCGCAGGGATAACACCGGGGAGCTGTTTTTT.

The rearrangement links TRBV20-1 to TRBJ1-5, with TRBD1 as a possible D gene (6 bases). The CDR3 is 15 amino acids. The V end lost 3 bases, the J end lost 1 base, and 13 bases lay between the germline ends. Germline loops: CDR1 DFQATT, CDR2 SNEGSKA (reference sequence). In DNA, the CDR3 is TGCAGTGCTAGTCTTGAGGGGACAAGCAATCAGCCCCAGCATTTT. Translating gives CSASLEGTSNQPQHF.

The CDR3 DNA follows: TGCGCCAGCAGCCAACGCGAAACTAATGAAAAACTGTTTTTT. It translates to CASSQRETNEKLFF. This chain links TRBV4-1 with TRBJ1-4; D is unresolved. The CDR3 covers 14 residues. Germline V gives CDR1 MGHRA, CDR2 YSYEKL. V lost 2 bases and J lost 1, with 5 bases in between.

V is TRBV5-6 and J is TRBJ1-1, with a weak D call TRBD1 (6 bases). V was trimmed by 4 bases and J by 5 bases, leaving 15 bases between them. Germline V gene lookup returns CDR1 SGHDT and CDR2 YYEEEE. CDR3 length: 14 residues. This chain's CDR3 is CASSRDTRSTEAFF. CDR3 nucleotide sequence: TGTGCCAGCAGCCGGGACACTCGAAGTACTGAAGCTTTCTTT.